Included here is one TCR beta chain sequence, with context. Its antigen is as yet unknown. PCR employed 60 Vbeta and 13 Jbeta primers. The repertoire was sequenced with immunoSEQ multiplex PCR; TCRdb's copy has only in-frame clones and lacks some. This sample has about 160,000 clones; around 64% occur once, and the top ten carry 2.8%. The data were obtained in a study of cytomegalovirus exposure and HLA in healthy donors. The study's findings and limits: The authors judged a highly shared variant cluster likely a sequencing artifact. Rates of TCR association differed by HLA locus in a later analysis, with DRB1 highest and HLA-C lowest.

CDR1 is MDHEN and CDR2 is SYDVKM in the germline V gene. Trimming removed 1 base from V and 9 bases from J; junction bases left unmatched: 3. This CDR3 region has 15 residues. This sequence was found in a woman in her twenties or thirties in good health and CMV-seronegative. The V and J genes are TRBV28 and TRBJ2-1; TRBD2 matches at 13 bases. Sequenced: PBMCs. The chain's CDR3 is CASSLLGLAGSEQFF. DNA of the CDR3: TGTGCCAGCAGTTTATTGGGACTAGCGGGATCTGAGCAGTTCTTC. Complete variable domain (other parts from reference TRBV28 and TRBJ2-1): DVKVTQSSRYLVKRTGEKVFLECVQDMDHENMFWYRQDPGLGLRLIYFSYDVKMKEKGDIPEGYSVSREKKERFSLILESASTNQTSMYLCASSLLGLAGSEQFFGPGTRLTVL.